Shown below are 15 T cell receptor beta chains from a single sample sequenced in a study of T cells in Graves' hyperthyroidism and ophthalmopathy. RNA transcripts provided the source from which TCR beta CDR3 regions were amplified. Primed by the HTBI set, a first-round RT-PCR was run on the TCR CDR3. From the multiplex PCR reads, TCRdb called clonotypes with MiXCR, one entry per CDR3 protein. The table has over 400,000 distinct CDR3 sequences, about 20% seen once; the top ten hold approximately 49%. Sequencing was carried out using blood. The source is a woman in her 70s with Graves' ophthalmopathy.

The chain is built from TRBV10-3 and TRBJ2-1; D is undetermined. Germline CDR1 is ENHRY and CDR2 is SYGVKD. The CDR3 contains 13 residues. Trimming removed 4 bases from V and 6 bases from J, with 10 bases in between. The CDR3 DNA follows: TGTGCCATCAGTGGATGGGCGTTCAATGAGCAGTTCTTC. The encoded protein is CAISGWAFNEQFF.

The rearrangement uses TRBV28 and TRBJ1-2; weak D call: TRBD1 (5 bases). Trimming shortened V by 8 bases and J by 3 bases, and 19 bases separated the two germline ends. Per germline, CDR1 MDHEN and CDR2 SYDVKM. The length of the CDR3 is 15 residues. In DNA, the CDR3 is TGTGCCAGCGGGGGTTGGGACTTCGGGGACTATGGCTACACCTTC. This gives the protein CASGGWDFGDYGYTF.

This clonotype came up a few times. J is TRBJ1-4 and V is TRBV3-1, with no clear D. V was trimmed by 1 base and J by 8 bases, leaving 17 bases between them. Germline V gene data show CDR1 as LGHDT and CDR2 as YNNKEL (reference sequence). The CDR3 is 16 residues long. CDR3 sequence: CASSQGGTPRGEKLFF. The CDR3 bases are TGTGCCAGCAGCCAAGGGGGAACACCCCGCGGCGAAAAACTGTTTTTT.

As to this clonotype: A much larger clone lies a single base off, so this may be a read error. The chain uses TRBV6-2 or TRBV6-3 and TRBJ1-1; TRBD1 matches 7 bases. Germline CDR1 is MNHEY and CDR2 is SVGEGT. J was trimmed by 4 bases and V by 7 bases; bases with no gene match: 6. The CDR3 is 13 amino acids. The CDR3 sequence is CASNVDRVTEAFF. DNA of the CDR3: TGTGCCAGCAACGTTGACAGGGTCACTGAAGCTTTCTTT.

This chain links TRBV10-3 with TRBJ2-1; 8 positions agree with TRBD2. The junction had 3 bases not matched to a gene; V was cut back by 6 bases and J by 2 bases. CDR1 ENHRY and CDR2 SYGVKD come from the germline V gene. The length of the CDR3 is 14 residues. The CDR3 sequence is CAIRTGGAYNEQFF. DNA of the CDR3: TGTGCCATCAGGACGGGGGGGGCCTACAATGAGCAGTTCTTC.

Ten or more counts support this clonotype. The chain links TRBV6-1 to TRBJ1-1; D is possibly TRBD1 (6 bases). CDR3 size: 15 residues. Trimming pared 2 bases from V and 5 bases from J, leaving 15 bases between. Germline V gives CDR1 MNHNS, CDR2 SASEGT. CDR3 bases: TGTGCCAGCAGTGAAAGGCCAGGGGTTCGAACTGAAGCTTTCTTT. It encodes CASSERPGVRTEAFF.

Notes on this clonotype: Possible read error: a much larger clone is one base away. The chain joins TRBV6-1 to TRBJ1-1; unclear D gene. This CDR3 region has 13 residues. The V gene's germline CDR1 is MNHNS and CDR2 SASEGT. For the CDR3, the DNA is TGTGCCAGCAGTGAAGTGAGGTACTCTGAAGCTCTCTTT. Protein sequence: CASSEVRYSEALF.

This clonotype turned up a few times. J is TRBJ2-3 and V is TRBV9; 7 bases match TRBD1. CDR1 and CDR2 (germline): SGDLS, YYNGEE. V dropped 1 base and J dropped 6; count of bases not matched to a gene: 8. The CDR3 contains 15 residues. The CDR3: CASSVRASRGDTQYF. CDR3 bases: TGTGCCAGCAGCGTAAGGGCTAGCAGGGGGGATACGCAGTATTTT.

This clonotype has just a few counts. The chain has TRBV5-1 and TRBJ2-7; TRBD1 is a possible D gene (7 bases). This CDR3 spans 14 amino acids. Trimming removed 5 bases from V and 6 bases from J, with 18 bases in between. Germline CDR1 SGHRS, CDR2 YFSETQ. The CDR3 sequence is CASSLSRGVSEQYF. In DNA form, the CDR3 reads TGCGCCAGCAGTCTAAGCAGGGGGGTCTCCGAGCAGTACTTC.

This clonotype was seen at least ten times. The chain has TRBV28 and TRBJ2-5; D is undetermined. Germline lookup yields CDR1 MDHEN and CDR2 SYDVKM. The CDR3 runs to 13 residues. The V and J ends lost 2 bases and 4 bases respectively, with 8 bases between them. The CDR3 reads CASSLVNVETQYF. The CDR3 DNA reads TGTGCCAGCAGTTTAGTCAACGTAGAGACCCAGTACTTC.

V usage is TRBV6-2 or TRBV6-3 and J usage is TRBJ2-2; 8 bases match TRBD2. The V gene's germline CDR1 is MNHEY and CDR2 SVGEGT. The CDR3 sequence is 15 residues long. The trim removed 2 bases at V and 12 bases at J, leaving 11 bases unmatched. The CDR3 loop reads CASSYGVSGTRQLFF. The CDR3 nucleotides are TGTGCCAGCAGTTACGGGGTTAGCGGGACCAGGCAGCTGTTTTTT.

This clonotype was detected ten times or more. DNA of the CDR3: TGTGCCAGCGGTAAACTAGCGGGCTTCGGGACAGATACGCAGTATTTT. It encodes CASGKLAGFGTDTQYF. The rearrangement uses TRBV2 and TRBJ2-3; 9 bases match TRBD2. The CDR3 spans 16 residues. Germline V gives CDR1 SNHLY, CDR2 FYNNEI. Trimming cost V 8 bases and J 3 bases; bases outside gene matches: 12. The whole variable domain, remainder taken from reference TRBV2 and TRBJ2-3, is EPEVTQTPSHQVTQMGQEVILRCVPISNHLYFYWYRQILGQKVEFLVSFYNNEISEKSEIFDDQFSVERPDGSNFTLKIRSTKLEDSAMYFCASGKLAGFGTDTQYFGPGTRLTVL.

The chain recombines TRBV15 with TRBJ2-3, with D perhaps TRBD1 (6 bases). The CDR3 has 15 amino acids. Looked up from germline, CDR1 is LNHNV and CDR2 is YYDKDF (reference sequence). The V and J ends lost 4 bases and 1 base respectively, with 12 bases between them. The DNA of the CDR3 is TGTGCCACCAGCACCGGACAGCTTGGCACAGATACGCAGTATTTT. Protein: CATSTGQLGTDTQYF.

This clonotype was seen a few times. V is TRBV29-1 and J is TRBJ2-1, with D perhaps matching TRBD1 or TRBD2 (5 bases each). Germline V gives CDR1 SQVTM, CDR2 ANQGSEA. Trimming cost V 1 base and J 7 bases, with 23 bases left between them. This CDR3 spans 17 amino acids. In DNA, the CDR3 is TGCAGCGTTGAAGGGTACGGGGCCCCCAGTCGGATGAATGAGCAGTTCTTC. Translating it yields CSVEGYGAPSRMNEQFF.

This chain uses TRBV18 with TRBJ2-7, with no clear D. This CDR3 region has 13 residues. Germline V gene sequence: CDR1 KGHSH, CDR2 LQKENI. V was clipped by 1 base and J by 2 bases, with 6 bases between them. Written as DNA, the CDR3 is TGTGCCAGCTCACCACAGGAAACCTACGAGCAGTACTTC. It specifies CASSPQETYEQYF.